These T cell receptor beta chains were read from a single sample in a study of early T cells in non-severe SARS-CoV-2 infection. TCRdb reanalysed the 5' RACE reads using MiXCR and keeps one entry per CDR3 protein. This table has around 55,000 distinct CDR3 sequences, around an eighth appearing once. The sample consisted of whole blood. Source of these receptors: an adult who was a healthcare worker with PCR-confirmed SARS-CoV-2 infection or an uninfected control (not recorded which). The CDR3 runs from the conserved cysteine through the conserved F or W. Fields, in order: CDR3 protein, CDR3 DNA, V gene, clone size, J gene, D gene. A D gene is named only where the DNA matches it firmly. Clone size appears in some rows only: once, few, many, or a class for an expanded clone.

CDR3: CASSQSGGETQYF
DNA: TGTGCCAGCTCCCAGTCGGGAGGAGAGACCCAGTACTTC
V: TRBV18
size: many
J: TRBJ2-5
D: TRBD2

CDR3: CSPGEAFF
DNA: TGCAGCCCCGGTGAAGCTTTCTTT
V: TRBV29-1
size: few
J: TRBJ1-1
D: .

CDR3: CSAARGGSEQYF
DNA: TGCAGTGCCGCCCGGGGGGGTTCCGAGCAGTACTTC
V: TRBV20-1
size: .
J: TRBJ2-7
D: TRBD2

CDR3: CASSSYYPNTEAFF
DNA: TGTGCCAGCAGTTCGTATTACCCTAACACTGAAGCTTTCTTT
V: TRBV27
size: .
J: TRBJ1-1
D: .

CDR3: CSLTGQGGYTF
DNA: TGCAGTCTGACAGGGCAGGGAGGCTACACCTTC
V: TRBV20-1
size: .
J: TRBJ1-2
D: TRBD1

CDR3: CASSIGSTDTQYF
DNA: TGCGCCAGCAGCATCGGAAGCACAGATACGCAGTATTTT
V: TRBV5-1
size: .
J: TRBJ2-3
D: .

CDR3: CASSIGQMNTEAFF
DNA: TGCGCCAGCAGCATCGGACAAATGAACACTGAAGCTTTCTTT
V: TRBV5-1
size: few
J: TRBJ1-1
D: .

CDR3: CSVGSLSSGEQYF
DNA: TGCAGCGTTGGGTCTTTGAGTTCCGGCGAGCAGTACTTC
V: TRBV29-1
size: few
J: TRBJ2-7
D: .

CDR3: CASSLEAVSGYTF
DNA: TGTGCCAGCAGCTTAGAGGCGGTGAGCGGCTACACCTTC
V: TRBV7-8
size: few
J: TRBJ1-2
D: .

CDR3: CSARDVGDTQYF
DNA: TGCAGTGCTAGAGATGTGGGAGATACGCAGTATTTT
V: TRBV20-1
size: few
J: TRBJ2-3
D: .

CDR3: CGSKENSNTGELFF
DNA: TGTGGCAGCAAAGAGAACTCGAACACCGGGGAGCTGTTTTTT
V: TRBV2
size: .
J: TRBJ2-2
D: .

CDR3: CASSAGGYEQYF
DNA: TGTGCCAGCAGCGCCGGGGGCTACGAGCAGTACTTC
V: TRBV9
size: .
J: TRBJ2-7
D: .

CDR3: CASSPRGGTEAFF
DNA: TGTGCCAGCTCACCACGGGGTGGCACTGAAGCTTTCTTT
V: TRBV18
size: .
J: TRBJ1-1
D: .

CDR3: CASSRWSSGDTGELFF
DNA: TGTGCCAGTAGTAGGTGGTCTAGCGGAGACACCGGGGAGCTGTTTTTT
V: TRBV19
size: .
J: TRBJ2-2
D: TRBD2

CDR3: CATSDTLAGAYNEQFF
DNA: TGTGCCACCAGTGATACTCTAGCGGGAGCGTACAATGAGCAGTTCTTC
V: TRBV24-1
size: .
J: TRBJ2-1
D: TRBD2

CDR3: CASSVEGGGTQNIQYF
DNA: TGTGCCAGCAGCGTAGAGGGGGGCGGCACCCAAAACATTCAGTACTTC
V: TRBV9
size: few
J: TRBJ2-4
D: .

CDR3: CSVDNAGTYEQYF
DNA: TGCAGCGTTGATAACGCTGGGACCTACGAGCAGTACTTC
V: TRBV29-1
size: many
J: TRBJ2-7
D: .

CDR3: CASTTALSGANVLTF
DNA: TGTGCCAGTACGACAGCCCTCTCTGGGGCCAACGTCCTGACTTTC
V: TRBV7-2
size: few
J: TRBJ2-6
D: .

CDR3: CASSDYKTSRLPDTQYF
DNA: TGTGCCAGCAGTGATTATAAAACGAGTAGGCTCCCAGATACGCAGTATTTT
V: TRBV2
size: many
J: TRBJ2-3
D: .

CDR3: CASSLTYLENTQYF
DNA: TGTGCCAGCAGCCTCACCTATCTAGAAAATACGCAGTATTTT
V: TRBV11-2
size: many
J: TRBJ2-3
D: .

CDR3: CATQRGAGGQETQYF
DNA: TGTGCCACCCAGAGAGGAGCGGGGGGACAAGAGACCCAGTACTTC
V: TRBV12-3/TRBV12-4
size: many
J: TRBJ2-5
D: TRBD2

CDR3: CASSQEGLQETQYF
DNA: TGTGCCAGCAGCCAAGAGGGGCTCCAAGAGACCCAGTACTTC
V: TRBV3-1
size: few
J: TRBJ2-5
D: .

CDR3: CSARSRTGVYNEQFF
DNA: TGCAGTGCCCGATCCAGGACGGGAGTTTACAATGAGCAGTTCTTC
V: TRBV20-1
size: few
J: TRBJ2-1
D: .

CDR3: CSARDVGGGPDTQYF
DNA: TGCAGTGCTAGAGACGTTGGGGGGGGCCCAGATACGCAGTATTTT
V: TRBV20-1
size: many
J: TRBJ2-3
D: .

CDR3: CASRSGREDEQFF
DNA: TGTGCCAGCAGGAGCGGGAGGGAGGATGAGCAGTTCTTC
V: TRBV28
size: many
J: TRBJ2-1
D: TRBD2

CDR3: CSASGTVSSYEQYF
DNA: TGCAGCGCCTCCGGGACAGTGAGCTCCTACGAGCAGTACTTC
V: TRBV29-1
size: .
J: TRBJ2-7
D: TRBD1

CDR3: CSAGRGETQYF
DNA: TGCAGCGCCGGACGAGGAGAGACCCAGTACTTC
V: TRBV29-1
size: many
J: TRBJ2-5
D: .

CDR3: CASRQGADTEAFF
DNA: TGCGCCAGCAGGCAGGGGGCGGACACTGAAGCTTTCTTT
V: TRBV5-1
size: .
J: TRBJ1-1
D: TRBD1

CDR3: CASSFFDRREYTQYF
DNA: TGTGCCAGCAGCTTCTTTGACAGGAGGGAATATACGCAGTATTTT
V: TRBV5-4
size: .
J: TRBJ2-3
D: .

CDR3: CATGEDHPETQYF
DNA: TGTGCCACCGGGGAGGACCATCCAGAGACCCAGTACTTC
V: TRBV6-2/TRBV6-3
size: .
J: TRBJ2-5
D: .

CDR3: CASSLARTNYGYTF
DNA: TGTGCCAGCAGCTTAGCGCGGACAAACTATGGCTACACCTTC
V: TRBV7-8
size: many
J: TRBJ1-2
D: .

CDR3: CATSDSSGSSYNEQFF
DNA: TGTGCCACCAGTGACAGTAGCGGGAGCTCCTACAATGAGCAGTTCTTC
V: TRBV24-1
size: .
J: TRBJ2-1
D: TRBD2

CDR3: CASTQGATGGNQPQHF
DNA: TGTGCCAGCACCCAAGGGGCAACAGGGGGCAATCAGCCCCAGCATTTT
V: TRBV28
size: many
J: TRBJ1-5
D: TRBD1

CDR3: CASSLRTGNEKLFF
DNA: TGTGCCAGCAGTTTGAGGACGGGTAATGAAAAACTGTTTTTT
V: TRBV12-3/TRBV12-4
size: many
J: TRBJ1-4
D: .

CDR3: CSAREMVDGTDTQYF
DNA: TGCAGTGCTAGAGAAATGGTAGACGGCACAGATACGCAGTATTTT
V: TRBV20-1
size: few
J: TRBJ2-3
D: .

CDR3: CASSAGGRTNTGELFF
DNA: TGTGCCAGCAGCGCCGGTGGGAGGACGAACACCGGGGAGCTGTTTTTT
V: TRBV7-2
size: many
J: TRBJ2-2
D: .

CDR3: CASSFRGTGGETQYF
DNA: TGTGCCAGCAGTTTTAGGGGGACAGGGGGAGAGACCCAGTACTTC
V: TRBV28
size: many
J: TRBJ2-5
D: TRBD1

CDR3: CSVMAGGVETQYF
DNA: TGCAGCGTGATGGCGGGAGGCGTTGAGACCCAGTACTTC
V: TRBV29-1
size: many
J: TRBJ2-5
D: TRBD2

CDR3: CASSFNTGELFF
DNA: TGTGCCAGCAGTTTTAACACCGGGGAGCTGTTTTTT
V: TRBV11-1
size: few
J: TRBJ2-2
D: .

CDR3: CASSLPTGFGNTIYF
DNA: TGTGCCAGCAGTTTGCCCACAGGGTTTGGAAACACCATATATTTT
V: TRBV28
size: many
J: TRBJ1-3
D: .

CDR3: CASSLASQETQYF
DNA: TGTGCCAGCAGCTTAGCCTCACAAGAGACCCAGTACTTC
V: TRBV7-9
size: many
J: TRBJ2-5
D: .

CDR3: CAWRVAGGRYNEQFF
DNA: TGTGCCTGGAGGGTAGCGGGAGGAAGGTACAATGAGCAGTTCTTC
V: TRBV30
size: many
J: TRBJ2-1
D: TRBD2

CDR3: CASRETSLSTDTQYF
DNA: TGTGCCAGCAGAGAGACTAGTTTAAGCACAGATACGCAGTATTTT
V: TRBV2
size: .
J: TRBJ2-3
D: .

CDR3: CSANSQGYEQYF
DNA: TGCAGCGCCAATTCGCAGGGTTACGAGCAGTACTTC
V: TRBV29-1
size: many
J: TRBJ2-7
D: .

CDR3: CASSLELADPYEQYF
DNA: TGTGCCAGCAGCCTCGAGCTAGCGGACCCCTACGAGCAGTACTTC
V: TRBV4-2
size: few
J: TRBJ2-7
D: TRBD2

CDR3: CSVDFGGWYKAFF
DNA: TGCAGCGTTGATTTTGGAGGTTGGTATAAAGCTTTCTTT
V: TRBV29-1
size: .
J: TRBJ1-1
D: .

CDR3: CASSPGEGNQPQHF
DNA: TGTGCCAGCAGCCCGGGAGAGGGCAATCAGCCCCAGCATTTT
V: TRBV11-2
size: many
J: TRBJ1-5
D: .